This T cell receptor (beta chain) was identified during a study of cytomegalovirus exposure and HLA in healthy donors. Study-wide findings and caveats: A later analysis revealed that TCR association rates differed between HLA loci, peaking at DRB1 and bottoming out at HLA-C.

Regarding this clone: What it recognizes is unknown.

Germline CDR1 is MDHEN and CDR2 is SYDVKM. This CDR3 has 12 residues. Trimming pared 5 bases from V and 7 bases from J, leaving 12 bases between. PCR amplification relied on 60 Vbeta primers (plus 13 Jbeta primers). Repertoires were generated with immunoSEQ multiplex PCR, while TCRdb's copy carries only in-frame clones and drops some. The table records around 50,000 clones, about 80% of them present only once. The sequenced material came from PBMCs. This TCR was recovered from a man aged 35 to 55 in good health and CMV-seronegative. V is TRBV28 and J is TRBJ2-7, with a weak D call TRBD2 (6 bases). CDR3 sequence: CASSNGAGEQYV. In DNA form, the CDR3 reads TGTGCCAGCAGTAACGGGGCGGGGGAGCAGTACGTC.